These T cell receptor beta chains were read from a single sample in a study of blood T cell repertoires in COVID-19. Profiled with immunoSEQ multiplex PCR; TCRdb holds only in-frame clones, not every one. The table has about 260,000 clones, around 90% seen once. Source material: PBMCs or T cells enriched from blood (not recorded which). The receptors come from a woman aged 50 to 60 who had recovered from COVID-19. The conserved cysteine and the conserved F or W are not part of the CDR3 here. A clone size is listed for some rows: how often the clone was seen (once, few, many), or a class if it is expanded.

CDR3aa	abundance	v_gene	len	j_gene
AWSDRLPGANVLT	-	TRBV30	13	TRBJ2-6
ASSGGAILLYNEQF	-	TRBV9	14	TRBJ2-1
ASSLEAGNNYGYT	once	TRBV7-2	13	TRBJ1-2
ASSLRVGEKLF	-	TRBV27	11	TRBJ1-4
ASSQDWGDRYRSYEQY	-	TRBV14	16	TRBJ2-7
ASSLSRLNEQF	-	TRBV12-3/TRBV12-4	11	TRBJ2-1
ASSGQGNTEAF	-	TRBV5-1	11	TRBJ1-1
AWGWEGEQF	-	TRBV30	9	TRBJ2-1
ASSQDPSGSSYEQY	few	TRBV4-3	14	TRBJ2-7
ASSLELAYEQY	-	TRBV12-3/TRBV12-4	11	TRBJ2-7
ASNIQGANNQPQH	-	TRBV5-6	13	TRBJ1-5
ASSETGNLSKNIQY	-	TRBV21-1	14	TRBJ2-4
ASSLVRGGNSPLH	once	TRBV11-2	13	TRBJ1-6
ASSLSLQGAF	-	TRBV7-2	10	TRBJ1-1
ASSSQLIKEQF	-	TRBV7-2	11	TRBJ2-1
ASSLAEAGDYGYT	-	TRBV7-9	13	TRBJ1-2
ASSQGDPSYNEQF	-	TRBV5-6	13	TRBJ2-1
ASRQQGGTDTQY	-	TRBV3-1/TRBV3-2	12	TRBJ2-3
ASSLVRAGIHQPQH	-	TRBV11-3	14	TRBJ1-5
ASSGTSGTDTQY	-	TRBV5-8	12	TRBJ2-3
ASSYGGYSGNTIY	-	TRBV6-6	13	TRBJ1-3
ASSPSVADSGNTIY	-	TRBV18	14	TRBJ1-3
ASSLDRGPYEQY	few	TRBV7-9	12	TRBJ2-7
ASSLEAQATDTQY	-	TRBV11-1	13	TRBJ2-3
ASRGTGPYGYT	-	TRBV28	11	TRBJ1-2
ASSQGQANSPLH	-	TRBV3-1/TRBV3-2	12	TRBJ1-6
ATSPGAYNEQF	-	TRBV15	11	TRBJ2-1
ASSVGSRRNYEQY	-	TRBV9	13	TRBJ2-7
ASSVGQARAF	-	TRBV2	10	TRBJ1-1
AWSTLGTGAKNSGNTIY	-	TRBV30	17	TRBJ1-3
ASSQGLAGRAGELF	-	TRBV3-1/TRBV3-2	14	TRBJ2-2
ASSPTGVPDTQY	-	TRBV6-2/TRBV6-3	12	TRBJ2-3